This record looks at one TCR beta chain sequence and its context. The length of the CDR3 is 15 residues. The V segment lost 4 bases and the J segment 6 bases; nucleotides outside the gene matches: 7. From germline, CDR1 is SGHNT and CDR2 YYREEE (reference sequence). The sample originates from a study of blood T cell repertoires in COVID-19. The wider study: Specimens from acute and convalescent COVID-19 originated in the United States, Italy and Spain. From T cells, B-cell-depleted T cells, or PBMCs came the material, which was cDNA or gDNA.

In the original processing: Amplification with reference gene primers provided the estimates of nucleated cell counts. Assay: immunoSEQ multiplex PCR; the TCRdb copy retains only in-frame clones and omits some. Clone size and V and J calls were adopted from that table, with D and trimming inferred from the DNA. This sample carries 650,000 to 800,000 clones, around 90% of them seen once, and the ten largest clones take under 0.3%. The sequenced material came from peripheral blood. The clonotype was recovered from a young woman with acute or convalescent COVID-19. The V call is TRBV5-4, the J call TRBJ1-6, with 7 bases that match TRBD1. This chain's CDR3 is CASSQQGSGNSPLHF. Here the CDR3 DNA reads TGTGCCAGCAGCCAACAGGGGAGCGGTAATTCACCCCTCCACTTT.